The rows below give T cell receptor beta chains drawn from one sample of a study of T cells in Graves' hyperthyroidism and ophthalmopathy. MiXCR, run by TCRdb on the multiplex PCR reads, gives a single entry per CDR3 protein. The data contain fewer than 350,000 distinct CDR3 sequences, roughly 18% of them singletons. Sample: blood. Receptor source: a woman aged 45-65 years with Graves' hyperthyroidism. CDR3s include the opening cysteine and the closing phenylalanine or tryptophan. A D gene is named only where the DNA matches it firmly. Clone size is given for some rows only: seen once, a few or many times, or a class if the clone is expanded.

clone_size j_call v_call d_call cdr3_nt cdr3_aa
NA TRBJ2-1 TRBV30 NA TGTGCCTGGAGTAAGGAAGGACAGCAGTTCTTC CAWSKEGQQFF
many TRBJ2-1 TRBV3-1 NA TGTGCCAGCAGCCAGACTCGTCACAATGAGCAGTTCTTC CASSQTRHNEQFF
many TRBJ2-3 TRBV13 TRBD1 TGTGCCAGCAGCCCTCGAAGGGACAGCAGCACAGATACGCAGTATTTT CASSPRRDSSTDTQYF
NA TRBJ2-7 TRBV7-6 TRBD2 TGTGCCAGCAGCTTACCGGCTGGGATTAGCGGGAGGCCACTCTACGAGCAGTACTTC CASSLPAGISGRPLYEQYF
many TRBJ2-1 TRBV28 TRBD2 TGTGCCAGCAGTGAGACTAGCGGTGCCAATGAGCAGTTCTTC CASSETSGANEQFF
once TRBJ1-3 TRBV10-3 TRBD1 TGTGCCATCAGTGGGGGACAGTCCTCTGGAAACACCATATATTTT CAISGGQSSGNTIYF
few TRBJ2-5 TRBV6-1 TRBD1 TGTGCCAGCACCAGGACAGGGCGAAGCGAGACCCAGTACTTC CASTRTGRSETQYF
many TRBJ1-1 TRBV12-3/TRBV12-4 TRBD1 TGTGCCAGCAGTTCTTACAGGGGAGACACTGAAGCTTTCTTT CASSSYRGDTEAFF
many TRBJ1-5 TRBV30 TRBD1 TGTGCCTGGAGTGTTACAGGGGCCCAGCCCCAGCATTTT CAWSVTGAQPQHF
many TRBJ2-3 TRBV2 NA TGTGCCAGCAGTCAGGAAAAGGCCTCGCACCGATTCAGCACAGATACGCAGTATTTT CASSQEKASHRFSTDTQYF
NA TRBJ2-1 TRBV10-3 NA TGTGCCATCAGTGGGGACGGAGGAAATGAGCAGTTCTTC CAISGDGGNEQFF
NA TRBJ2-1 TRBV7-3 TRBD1 TGTGCCAGCAGCTTAGCCGGGACAGAGCGCTACAATGAGCAGTTCTTC CASSLAGTERYNEQFF
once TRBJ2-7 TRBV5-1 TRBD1 TGCGCCAGCAGCCAAGTGGACCAGGGGGCTAACGAGCAGTACTTC CASSQVDQGANEQYF
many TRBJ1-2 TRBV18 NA TGTGCCAGCTCACCAGCGAACAGGGTTAACAACTATGGCTACACCTTC CASSPANRVNNYGYTF
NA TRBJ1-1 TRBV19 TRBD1 TGTGCCAGTAGTATATCGACAGGGATGAACACTGAAGCTTTCTTT CASSISTGMNTEAFF
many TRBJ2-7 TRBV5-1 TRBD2 TGCGCCAGCAGCTCAACTAGCGGCTACATCTCCTACGAGCAGTACTTC CASSSTSGYISYEQYF
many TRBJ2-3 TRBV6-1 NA TGTGCCAGCAGCTCCTCAGACAGGACAGATACGCAGTATTTT CASSSSDRTDTQYF
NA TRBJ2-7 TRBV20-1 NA TGCAGTGCTAGAGGACGTCGGGCCGAGCAGTACTTC CSARGRRAEQYF
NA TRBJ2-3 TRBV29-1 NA TGCAGCGCCGACGGATCGGGCGACGGCGATACGCAGTATTTT CSADGSGDGDTQYF
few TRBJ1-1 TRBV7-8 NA TGTGCCAGCAGCTTAGCGTTTCCATCGAACACTGAAGCTTTCTTT CASSLAFPSNTEAFF
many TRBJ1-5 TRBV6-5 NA TGTGCCAGCAGTTACTCGGCTTCGTCGGTCGGCAATCAGCCCCAGCATTTT CASSYSASSVGNQPQHF
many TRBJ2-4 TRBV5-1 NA TGCGCCAGCAGCCCAGACAGAGCCAAAAACATTCAGTACTTC CASSPDRAKNIQYF
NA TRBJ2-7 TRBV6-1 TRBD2 TGTGCCAGCAAGGAACTTCGAGAGGCGGGAGCTTGGGGAGAGCAGTACTTC CASKELREAGAWGEQYF
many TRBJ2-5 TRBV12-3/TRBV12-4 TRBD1 TGTGCCAGCAGTTTGCAGGGGGTCCAAGCGACCCAGTACTTC CASSLQGVQATQYF
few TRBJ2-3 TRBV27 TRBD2 TGTGCCAGCACCCAATTAGCGGGGGCGAGCACAGATACGCAGTATTTT CASTQLAGASTDTQYF
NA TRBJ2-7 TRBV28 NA TGTGCCAGCAGTCGACCAGGGCTGTACGAGCAGTACTTC CASSRPGLYEQYF
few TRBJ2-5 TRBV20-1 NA TGCAGTGCTATTCTAGCGTACCAAGAGACCCAGTACTTC CSAILAYQETQYF
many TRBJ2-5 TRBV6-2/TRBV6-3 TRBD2 TGTGCCAGCAGTTACTCGAGCAGCGGGGTAACCCAGTACTTC CASSYSSSGVTQYF
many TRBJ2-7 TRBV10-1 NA TGCGCCAGCAGTGAATCTGGGGACGGAGACGAGCAGTACTTC CASSESGDGDEQYF
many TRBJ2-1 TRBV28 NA TGTGCCAGCCGGGACTCACTATACAATGAGCAGTTCTTC CASRDSLYNEQFF
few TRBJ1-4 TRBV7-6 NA TGTGCCAGCAGCTTAGTCCGGGTACACGGCTCCACCGAAAAACTGTTTTTT CASSLVRVHGSTEKLFF
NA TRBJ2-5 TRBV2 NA TGTGCCAGCCTCAGGGGAGGGGAGACCCAGTACTTC CASLRGGETQYF
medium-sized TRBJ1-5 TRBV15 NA TGTGCCACCAGCAGGGACACCGGGACCAATCAGCCCCAGCATTTT CATSRDTGTNQPQHF